The 30 T cell receptor beta chains listed next were all sequenced from one sample in a study of Ad26.COV2.S vaccination and SARS-CoV-2 variants. Method: immunoSEQ multiplex PCR; TCRdb's copy keeps in-frame clones and lacks some. Of just over 350,000 clones listed, about 90% are singletons. The source was peripheral blood, collected after recovery from COVID-19. The origin of the receptors is a human donor who had recovered from COVID-19.

This sequence joins TRBV19 and TRBJ2-3; tentatively, D is TRBD2 (5 bases). Germline assignment: CDR1 LNHDA and CDR2 SQIVND (reference sequence). The CDR3 runs 14 residues. With 2 bases removed from V and 4 bases from J, the gap between germline ends came to 10 bases. This CDR3 is CASSIRRTADTQYF. CDR3 DNA sequence: TGTGCCAGTAGTATACGCAGGACTGCAGATACGCAGTATTTT.

The CDR3 sequence: CASSEAQEGAREQYF. The CDR3 DNA is TGTGCCAGCAGTGAAGCGCAAGAGGGGGCCCGCGAGCAGTACTTC. J is TRBJ2-7 and V is TRBV6-1, with 7 nucleotides matching TRBD1. Germline CDR1 MNHNS, CDR2 SASEGT. This CDR3 region has 15 residues. The ends lost 0 bases at V and 6 bases at J; junction bases unmatched: 8.

This clone showed up just once. This sequence joins TRBV6-5 and TRBJ1-5; 10 bases are shared with TRBD1. Trimming cost V 6 bases and J 3 bases; bases outside gene matches: 5. The V gene's germline CDR1 is MNHEY and CDR2 SVGAGI. This CDR3 comprises 15 residues. Here the CDR3 reads CASRSGQGVNQPQHF. For the CDR3, the DNA is TGTGCCAGCAGGTCAGGACAGGGGGTCAATCAGCCCCAGCATTTT.

This clone was recorded only once. V is TRBV11-2 and J is TRBJ2-1; 15 bases are a match to TRBD2. The germline gives CDR1 SGHAT, CDR2 FQNNGV. The CDR3 loop spans 15 amino acids. V gave up 4 bases and J gave up 8 bases; unmatched junction bases: 3. CDR3 sequence (DNA): TGTGCCAGCAGCTCCGGGACTAGCGGGGGGCATGAGCAGTTCTTC. It is translated as CASSSGTSGGHEQFF.

The chain joins TRBV9 to TRBJ2-1, with D perhaps TRBD1 (6 bases). The germline gives CDR1 SGDLS, CDR2 YYNGEE. The CDR3 is made up of 19 amino acids. V was clipped by 2 bases and J by 0 bases, with 21 bases between them. CDR3 region: CASSVFDRTLESSYNEQFF. The CDR3 DNA follows: TGTGCCAGCAGCGTTTTTGACAGGACTCTTGAGAGCTCCTACAATGAGCAGTTCTTC.

The V gene is TRBV9, the J gene TRBJ2-3; 9 bases are shared with TRBD2. The CDR3 consists of 14 residues. The junction had 1 base not matched to a gene; V was cut back by 5 bases and J by 0 bases. Germline V gene data show CDR1 as SGDLS and CDR2 as YYNGEE. The CDR3 is CASSTSGSTDTQYF. The CDR3 DNA reads TGTGCCAGCAGTACTAGCGGGAGCACAGATACGCAGTATTTT.

The genes are TRBV4-2 and TRBJ1-5; 9 bases align to TRBD1. Trimming cost V 2 bases and J 9 bases; bases outside gene matches: 11. The CDR3 runs to 16 residues. Germline assignment: CDR1 LGHNA and CDR2 YNFKEQ. The CDR3 protein is CASSQPGTGNVPPQHF. CDR3 nucleotides: TGTGCCAGCAGCCAACCCGGGACAGGGAACGTTCCGCCCCAGCATTTT.

The V call is TRBV29-1, the J call TRBJ2-3, with 15 bases matching TRBD2. CDR1 is SQVTM, CDR2 ANQGSEA, per germline. This CDR3 spans 16 amino acids. The V and J ends lost 7 bases and 2 bases, in that order; junction bases with no gene match: 7. The CDR3 nucleotides read TGCAGCGCGCCCGGGACTAGCGGGGGGTACACAGATACGCAGTATTTT. Amino acids: CSAPGTSGGYTDTQYF.

This clone was detected once. The rearrangement uses TRBV5-6 and TRBJ1-1; D gene ambiguous. There are 14 residues in the CDR3. Trimming took off 5 bases at V and 1 base at J, with 12 bases between the two ends. CDR1 is SGHDT, CDR2 YYEEEE, per germline. CDR3 in amino acids: CASSPFLANTEAFF. CDR3 nucleotides: TGTGCCAGCAGTCCCTTTCTTGCGAACACTGAAGCTTTCTTT.

The chain couples TRBV10-1 to TRBJ1-3, with unresolved D. The V gene's germline CDR1 is WNHNN and CDR2 SYGVQD (reference sequence). The CDR3 has 14 residues. Trimming pared 6 bases from V and 1 base from J, leaving 10 bases between. The CDR3 loop reads CASRLLVSGNTIYF. DNA for the CDR3: TGCGCCAGCAGGCTATTGGTGTCTGGAAACACCATATATTTT.

This rearrangement joins TRBV11-2 to TRBJ2-7, with D possibly TRBD2 on 6 matching bases. The CDR3 is made up of 16 amino acids. V was trimmed by 6 bases and J by 4 bases, leaving 22 bases between them. From germline, CDR1 is SGHAT and CDR2 FQNNGV. In nucleotides, the CDR3 is TGTGCCAGCAGACTAACCACTGGGGTGGGGACTTACGAGCAGTACTTC. This codes for CASRLTTGVGTYEQYF. Full variable domain (outside the CDR3, taken from reference TRBV11-2 and TRBJ2-7): EAGVAQSPRYKIIEKRQSVAFWCNPISGHATLYWYQQILGQGPKLLIQFQNNGVVDDSQLPKDRFSAERLKGVDSTLKIQPAKLEDSAVYLCASRLTTGVGTYEQYFGPGTRLTVT.

J is TRBJ2-7 and V is TRBV6-5; no reliable D call. The CDR3 is 13 amino acids. Germline values: CDR1 MNHEY, CDR2 SVGAGI. Between the trimmed V and J ends, which lost 6 bases and 3 bases, there was a span of 12 bases. The CDR3: CASRSRRVYEQYF. The CDR3 DNA follows: TGTGCCAGCAGAAGTCGAAGGGTCTACGAGCAGTACTTC.

The chain links TRBV20-1 to TRBJ2-3; a weak D match, TRBD2 (7 bases). Germline V CDR1 and CDR2: DFQATT, SNEGSKA (reference sequence). V lost 3 bases and J 3 bases, leaving 13 bases between the germline ends. The CDR3 has 14 residues. This chain's CDR3 is CSASRGGETDTQYF. CDR3 nucleotide sequence: TGCAGTGCTAGTAGGGGGGGGGAGACAGATACGCAGTATTTT.

The chain employs TRBV3-1 (or the pseudogene TRBV3-2) and TRBJ2-7; 10 nucleotides agree with TRBD2. The junction had 5 bases not matched to a gene; V was cut back by 4 bases and J by 2 bases. The CDR3 consists of 15 residues. The germline gives CDR1 LGHDT, CDR2 YNNKEL (reference sequence). The chain's CDR3 is CASSLRAGGPYEQYF. The CDR3 DNA is TGTGCCAGCAGCCTACGAGCGGGGGGGCCCTACGAGCAGTACTTC.

This sequence joins TRBV7-8 and TRBJ2-7, with D perhaps being TRBD1 or TRBD2 (5 bases each). The length of the CDR3 is 16 residues. Looked up from germline, CDR1 is SGHVS and CDR2 is FQNEAQ. V lost 2 bases and J lost 3, with 17 bases in between. CDR3 in amino acids: CASSLTQRGALYEQYF. CDR3 nucleotides: TGTGCCAGCAGCTTAACACAGCGAGGGGCTCTCTACGAGCAGTACTTC.

The rearrangement joins TRBV6-5 to TRBJ1-1, with 8 bases fitting TRBD1. Germline CDR1 MNHEY, CDR2 SVGAGI. This CDR3 comprises 16 residues. With V trimmed by 2 bases and J by 2 bases, 7 bases remained unmatched. This CDR3 is CASSYRFQGANTEAFF. CDR3 in DNA: TGTGCCAGCAGTTACCGGTTTCAGGGGGCTAACACTGAAGCTTTCTTT.

J is TRBJ1-5 and V is TRBV27, with D perhaps matching TRBD1 (6 bases). V shed 5 bases and J shed 2 bases, with 19 bases lying between them. Germline V gene lookup returns CDR1 MNHEY and CDR2 SMNVEV (reference sequence). This CDR3 comprises 17 residues. The CDR3 sequence is CASSPHRQGHGNQPQHF. The CDR3 bases are TGTGCCAGCAGTCCCCACCGGCAGGGGCATGGCAATCAGCCCCAGCATTTT.

The gene calls are TRBV5-4 and TRBJ2-4, with 7 bases that match TRBD1. The CDR3 has 18 amino acids. The V and J ends lost 6 bases and 4 bases, in that order; junction bases with no gene match: 19. Germline assignment: CDR1 SGHNT and CDR2 YYREEE (reference sequence). Here the CDR3 reads CASNNFASSGTEKNIQYF. The CDR3 DNA sequence: TGTGCCAGCAATAACTTCGCCTCCTCCGGGACAGAAAAAAACATTCAGTACTTC.

This rearrangement joins TRBV5-6 to TRBJ1-2, with D unresolved. Between the trimmed V and J ends, which lost 4 bases and 4 bases, there was a span of 11 bases. CDR1 and CDR2 (germline): SGHDT, YYEEEE. This CDR3 has 13 residues. CDR3 nucleotides: TGTGCCAGCAGCCTGTTTAGCGGCTATGGCTACACCTTC. Translating gives CASSLFSGYGYTF.

The gene calls are TRBV6-1 and TRBJ1-2, with no clear D. The CDR3 is 13 amino acids. Trimming left V 2 bases short and J 6 bases short, with 10 bases between. The germline V gene encodes CDR1 MNHNS and CDR2 SASEGT. The CDR3 spells CASSERENNGYTF. The CDR3 DNA sequence: TGTGCCAGCAGTGAACGAGAAAATAATGGCTACACCTTC.

The chain couples TRBV11-2 to TRBJ2-2; D possibly corresponds to TRBD2 (6 bases). The CDR3 consists of 15 residues. V was cut by 6 bases and J by 1 base, with 12 bases left in between. The germline CDR1 and CDR2 sequences are SGHAT and FQNNGV. As DNA, the CDR3 is TGTGCCAGCAGTTCATGGCGGGAGAACACCGGGGAGCTGTTTTTT. It encodes CASSSWRENTGELFF.

The chain joins TRBV14 to TRBJ2-7; 9 bases agree with TRBD1. The CDR3 loop spans 14 amino acids. The germline gives CDR1 SGHDN, CDR2 FVKESK. Trimming removed 1 base from V and 5 bases from J; junction bases left unmatched: 3. The CDR3 nucleotides are TGTGCCAGCAGCCAAGTTACAGGGGGCCACGAGCAGTACTTC. Translating gives CASSQVTGGHEQYF.

V and J are TRBV2 and TRBJ1-5; possible D gene TRBD1, 6 bases. The CDR3 sequence is 14 residues long. CDR1 is SNHLY, CDR2 FYNNEI, per germline. Trimming stripped 5 bases from V and 4 bases from J, with 12 bases between. CDR3 region: CASSRGGGNQPQHF. Written as DNA, the CDR3 is TGTGCCAGCAGTAGAGGGGGTGGGAATCAGCCCCAGCATTTT.

J is TRBJ2-3 and V is TRBV12-3 or TRBV12-4; no firm D call. The CDR3 is 12 residues long. With 7 bases removed from V and 5 bases from J, the gap between germline ends came to 10 bases. CDR3 residues: CASIMSGDTQYF. For the CDR3, the DNA is TGTGCCAGCATTATGAGTGGAGATACGCAGTATTTT.

The chain combines TRBV7-8 with TRBJ1-5; TRBD1 agrees at 7 bases. The CDR3 contains 16 residues. Germline CDR1 SGHVS, CDR2 FQNEAQ. Unmatched junction bases numbered 2, after V lost 0 bases and J lost 0 bases. In DNA, the CDR3 is TGTGCCAGCAGCTTAGCGGACAGGACTAGCAATCAGCCCCAGCATTTT. It is translated as CASSLADRTSNQPQHF. The full variable domain, with the rest looked up from reference TRBV7-8 and TRBJ1-5, is GAGVSQSPRYKVAKRGQDVALRCDPISGHVSLFWYQQALGQGPEFLTYFQNEAQLDKSGLPSDRFFAERPEGSVSTLKIQRTQQEDSAVYLCASSLADRTSNQPQHFGDGTRLSIL.

The chain joins TRBV5-1 to TRBJ1-1, with 8 bases that match TRBD1. The V gene's germline CDR1 is SGHRS and CDR2 YFSETQ. The CDR3 length is 16 residues. V dropped 1 base and J dropped 0; count of bases not matched to a gene: 5. The CDR3 sequence: CASSLTGQGLNTEAFF. The CDR3 nucleotides read TGCGCCAGCAGCTTGACCGGACAGGGCCTGAACACTGAAGCTTTCTTT.

This clone has just a few counts. The chain combines TRBV29-1 with TRBJ1-3; D might be TRBD1 (5 bases). Trimming stripped 0 bases from V and 2 bases from J, with 8 bases between. Germline V gives CDR1 SQVTM, CDR2 ANQGSEA. The CDR3 totals 14 residues. DNA of the CDR3: TGCAGCGTTGAAGACTGGACAACTGGAAACACCATATATTTT. This translates into CSVEDWTTGNTIYF.

The chain uses TRBV7-3 and TRBJ2-3, with D perhaps TRBD1 or TRBD2 (6 bases each). Trimming pared 4 bases from V and 8 bases from J, leaving 25 bases between. The length of the CDR3 is 17 residues. CDR1 SGHTA and CDR2 FQGTGA come from the germline V gene. The CDR3 DNA is TGTGCCAGCAGCTCCCTGGTCGGGGGCTCTGGGGGTGTTACGCAGTATTTT. Its translation is CASSSLVGGSGGVTQYF.

The chain recombines TRBV7-6 with TRBJ1-3; tentatively, D is TRBD1 (6 bases). Trimming cost V 2 bases and J 0 bases, with 8 bases left between them. Germline V lookup: CDR1 SGHVS, CDR2 FNYEAQ. This CDR3 spans 15 amino acids. This CDR3 reads CASSLTGSSGNTIYF. CDR3 coding DNA: TGTGCCAGCAGCTTAACAGGGAGCTCTGGAAACACCATATATTTT.

The chain joins TRBV11-3 to TRBJ2-7; tentative D call: TRBD2 (5 bases). Trimming shortened V by 6 bases and J by 1 base, and 13 bases separated the two germline ends. This CDR3 region has 14 residues. CDR1 and CDR2 from the germline V gene are SGHNT and YENEEA. DNA for the CDR3: TGTGCCAGCAGTCTTACGGAGGCTTCCTACGAGCAGTACTTC. This gives the protein CASSLTEASYEQYF.